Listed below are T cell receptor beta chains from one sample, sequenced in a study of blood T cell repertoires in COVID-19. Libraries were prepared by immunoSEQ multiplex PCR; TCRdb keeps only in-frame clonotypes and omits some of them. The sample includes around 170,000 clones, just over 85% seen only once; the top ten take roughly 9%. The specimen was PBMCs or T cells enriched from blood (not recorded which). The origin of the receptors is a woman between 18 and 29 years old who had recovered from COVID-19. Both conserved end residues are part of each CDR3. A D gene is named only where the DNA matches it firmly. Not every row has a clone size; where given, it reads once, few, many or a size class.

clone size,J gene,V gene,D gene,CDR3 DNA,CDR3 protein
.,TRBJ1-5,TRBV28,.,TGTGCCAGCGGGTCAACGGCAGGGATTGGCAATCAGCCCCAGCATTTT,CASGSTAGIGNQPQHF
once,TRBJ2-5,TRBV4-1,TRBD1,TGCGCCAGCAGCCCGCTCGGACAGGGCCAAGAGACCCAGTACTTC,CASSPLGQGQETQYF
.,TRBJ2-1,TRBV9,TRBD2,TGTGCCAGCAGCTCAACTAGCGGGAGGTCTGATGAGCAGTTCTTC,CASSSTSGRSDEQFF
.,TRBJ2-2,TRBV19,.,TGTGCCAGTAGCCTTCAACCCGGCGGGAACACCGGGGAGCTGTTTTTT,CASSLQPGGNTGELFF
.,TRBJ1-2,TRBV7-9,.,TGTGCCAGCAGCTTAGGACAGAGCTATGGCTACACCTTC,CASSLGQSYGYTF
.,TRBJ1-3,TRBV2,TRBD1,TGTGCCAGCAGGGCCGGGACAGGGGCTGGAAACACCATATATTTT,CASRAGTGAGNTIYF
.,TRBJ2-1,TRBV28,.,TGTGCCAGCAGGCAAACTCCGGGGGAACGGCTCGGGAATGAGCAGTTCTTC,CASRQTPGERLGNEQFF
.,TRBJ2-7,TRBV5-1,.,TGCGCCAGCAGCGGGGTACAGGGAAGCTCCTACGAGCAGTACTTC,CASSGVQGSSYEQYF
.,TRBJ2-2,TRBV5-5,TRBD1,TGTGCCAGCAGCTACACCGGGACAGGAACCGGGGAGCTGTTTTTT,CASSYTGTGTGELFF
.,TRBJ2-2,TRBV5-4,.,TGTGCCAGCAGCTTTACAGGAACGAACACCGGGGAGCTGTTTTTT,CASSFTGTNTGELFF
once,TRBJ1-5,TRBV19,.,TGTGCCAGTACCCCGGTCCTGTCACCCAATCAGCCCCAGCATTTT,CASTPVLSPNQPQHF
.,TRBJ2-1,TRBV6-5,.,TGTGCCAGCAGTTACTCAGGTGGACAGTTGAGTTGGCAGTTCTTC,CASSYSGGQLSWQFF
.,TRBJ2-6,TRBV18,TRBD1,TGTGCCAGCTCAGAGACAGGGATCAGCTCTGGGGCCAACGTCCTGACTTTC,CASSETGISSGANVLTF
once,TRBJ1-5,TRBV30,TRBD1,TGTGCCTGGAGCGGACAGGGGGGCAATCAGCCCCAGCATTTT,CAWSGQGGNQPQHF
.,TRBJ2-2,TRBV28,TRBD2,TGTGCCAGCAAACTCGGCCTAGCGGGGGGGAGCACCGGGGAGCTGTTTTTT,CASKLGLAGGSTGELFF
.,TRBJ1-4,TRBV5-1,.,TGCGCCAGCAGCCCCGGGACTGGCTCTTGGAATGAAAAACTGTTTTTT,CASSPGTGSWNEKLFF
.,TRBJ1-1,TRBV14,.,TGTGCCAGCAGCTACTCCCTGAACACTGAAGCTTTCTTT,CASSYSLNTEAFF
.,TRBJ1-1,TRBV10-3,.,TGTGCCATCAGTGAGAGTGTCGGGTTGGAAGCTTTCTTT,CAISESVGLEAFF
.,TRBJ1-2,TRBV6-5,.,TGTGCCAGCAGTTCATACTATGGCTACACCTTC,CASSSYYGYTF
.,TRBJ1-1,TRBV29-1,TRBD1,TGCAGCGGGGACAGTCTAACTGAAGCTTTCTTT,CSGDSLTEAFF